The present entry profiles one TCR beta chain with its context. These data originate in a study of blood T cell repertoires in COVID-19. Study context: Acute-phase and convalescent COVID-19 samples originated in the United States, Italy and Spain.

There are 14 residues in the CDR3. Germline V gene sequence: CDR1 SGHRS, CDR2 YFSETQ. Deletions cut 3 bases from V and 3 bases from J, with 12 bases between. Under the authors' procedure: Amplification of reference gene primers was used by the study to estimate nucleated cell counts. Sequencing used immunoSEQ multiplex PCR; TCRdb keeps in-frame clones, though not all of them. V and J calls and clone size are given by that table; D and trimming were obtained from the DNA. The sample lists 140,000 to 150,000 clones; 65% to 90% were seen once. The chain combines TRBV5-1 with TRBJ1-2; D might be TRBD1 (5 bases). This TCR derives from a human donor in a cohort sampled during active COVID-19. Sequenced sample: peripheral blood. The CDR3 reads CASSYQPRDYGYTF. The CDR3, as DNA: TGCGCCAGCAGCTACCAACCCAGGGACTATGGCTACACCTTC.